The T cell receptor beta chain under discussion was sequenced for a study of PD-1 blockade in classical Hodgkin lymphoma. Profiling relied on immunoSEQ multiplex PCR, and the TCRdb table lists in-frame clones only, not all of them. Here the sample spans 25,000 to 30,000 clones, 71% being singletons. Findings and limits, study-wide: While CD8+ TCR diversity did not rise significantly by C4D1, CD4+ TCR diversity did. Complete responders entered with baseline diversity on par with newly diagnosed patients, the results showed.

In every patient, relapse followed autologous stem cell transplantation, while exposure to brentuximab vedotin differed. Best response was recorded as complete response, partial response or progressive disease. To note about this clone: Antigen: not known.

Germline V gives CDR1 LNHDA, CDR2 SQIVND (reference sequence). The CDR3 consists of 13 residues. V dropped 10 bases and J dropped 0 bases, with 13 bases sitting between them. This chain connects TRBV19 to TRBJ2-7; D possibly corresponds to TRBD1 (5 bases). The clonotype originates from a human donor with classical Hodgkin lymphoma. Sequencing used peripheral blood mononuclear cells (PBMCs), obtained before the second cycle of nivolumab. In DNA form, the CDR3 reads TGTGCCACCGCCGACAGAATCTCCTACGAGCAGTACTTC. Its translation: CATADRISYEQYF.